The 29 T cell receptor beta chains given below trace back to one sample, sequenced in a study of blood T cell repertoires in COVID-19. Profiling relied on immunoSEQ multiplex PCR, and the TCRdb table lists in-frame clones only, not all of them. Counted here are about 92,000 clones, approximately 90% occurring once; the ten biggest clones make up about 18%. Input material: peripheral blood. The receptors here all came from a woman in her sixties or seventies with COVID-19, enrolled during active disease.

Only one count was recorded for this clone. This chain uses TRBV9 with TRBJ1-5, with TRBD1 as a possible D gene (6 bases). Per the germline V gene, CDR1 is SGDLS and CDR2 is YYNGEE. Trimming pared 0 bases from V and 7 bases from J, leaving 11 bases between. CDR3 length: 14 amino acids. CDR3 in amino acids: CASSVGQGIQPQHF. DNA of the CDR3: TGTGCCAGCAGCGTAGGGCAGGGGATCCAGCCCCAGCATTTT.

This clone was seen once. V usage is TRBV12-5 and J usage is TRBJ1-1, with D perhaps matching TRBD1 (5 bases). Germline assignment: CDR1 LGHNT and CDR2 FRNRAP. This CDR3 comprises 14 residues. The V end lost 1 base, the J end lost 4 bases, and 10 bases lay between the germline ends. The CDR3 DNA is TGTGCTAGTGGTTTGGGGGGCGTTGGCACTGAAGCTTTCTTT. Protein sequence: CASGLGGVGTEAFF.

The rearrangement joins TRBV3-1 (or the pseudogene TRBV3-2) to TRBJ1-3; D may be TRBD1 (5 bases). Trimming removed 5 bases from V and 0 bases from J, with 11 bases in between. The CDR3 loop spans 15 amino acids. Germline V gene data show CDR1 as LGHDT and CDR2 as YNNKEL (reference sequence). The CDR3 DNA is TGTGCCAGCAGCTACACAGGAAGCTCTGGAAACACCATATATTTT. Protein sequence: CASSYTGSSGNTIYF.

CDR3 sequence: CASSTGLLAKNIQYF. CDR3 nucleotide sequence: TGTGCCAGCAGCACAGGATTACTAGCCAAAAACATTCAGTACTTC. The chain links TRBV2 to TRBJ2-4, with D perhaps TRBD1 (5 bases). This CDR3 is 15 amino acids long. Trimming pared 6 bases from V and 0 bases from J, leaving 12 bases between. Germline CDR1 SNHLY, CDR2 FYNNEI.

This chain links TRBV12-5 with TRBJ2-7; TRBD2 might be the D (6 bases). The germline V gene has CDR1 LGHNT and CDR2 FRNRAP. This CDR3 region has 14 residues. V was pared by 6 bases and J by 4 bases, with 16 bases between. The CDR3 protein is CASGLGGRSYEQYF. CDR3 bases: TGTGCTAGTGGCCTGGGGGGAAGGAGTTACGAGCAGTACTTC.

This clone was recorded a few times. CDR3 in DNA: TGTGCCACCAGCAGGGAGACAGGGTTTGGCTACACCTTC. Translation gives CATSRETGFGYTF. This chain connects TRBV15 to TRBJ1-2, with TRBD1 identical over 7 bases. The CDR3 loop spans 13 amino acids. The V gene end was trimmed by 3 bases and the J gene end by 7 bases; junction bases not matched to a gene: 5. The germline V gene has CDR1 LNHNV and CDR2 YYDKDF (reference sequence).

The rearrangement uses TRBV9 and TRBJ1-5, with D tentatively TRBD1 (5 bases). The ends were cut back, 3 bases at V and 6 bases at J, with 13 bases in the middle. The V gene's germline CDR1 is SGDLS and CDR2 YYNGEE. The CDR3 contains 14 residues. The CDR3 is CASSAEPRGQPQHF. The CDR3, as DNA: TGTGCCAGCAGCGCGGAACCAAGGGGTCAGCCCCAGCATTTT.

This chain links TRBV28 with TRBJ2-7, with TRBD1 matching 7 bases. The germline gives CDR1 MDHEN, CDR2 SYDVKM. V was pared by 3 bases and J by 4 bases, with 3 bases of the junction left unmatched. This CDR3 has 13 amino acids. The CDR3 DNA is TGTGCCAGCAGTTTGACAGGGCTTTACGAGCAGTACTTC. Translated, it gives CASSLTGLYEQYF.

The chain links TRBV28 to TRBJ2-1, with 12 positions matching TRBD1. This CDR3 spans 16 amino acids. The J segment lost 2 bases and the V segment lost 2 bases, leaving 1 base of the junction unmatched. CDR1 is MDHEN, CDR2 SYDVKM, per germline. The CDR3 DNA is TGTGCCAGCAGTTTAGGGACAGGGGGCCCCTACAATGAGCAGTTCTTC. It is translated as CASSLGTGGPYNEQFF. Complete variable domain (other parts from reference TRBV28 and TRBJ2-1): DVKVTQSSRYLVKRTGEKVFLECVQDMDHENMFWYRQDPGLGLRLIYFSYDVKMKEKGDIPEGYSVSREKKERFSLILESASTNQTSMYLCASSLGTGGPYNEQFFGPGTRLTVL.

The J gene is TRBJ2-2, the V gene TRBV30; 11 bases are shared with TRBD1. The CDR3 has 13 residues. CDR1 is GTSNPN and CDR2 is SVGIG in the germline V gene (reference sequence). Trimming at V came to 5 bases and at J to 7 bases, leaving 3 bases not matched to a gene. The CDR3 reads CAWGQGADGELFF. CDR3 nucleotides: TGTGCCTGGGGACAGGGGGCGGACGGGGAGCTGTTTTTT.

This chain uses TRBV27 with TRBJ2-1; TRBD2 agrees at 8 bases. Trimming cost V 6 bases and J 3 bases; bases outside gene matches: 7. Germline CDR1 and CDR2: MNHEY and SMNVEV (reference sequence). This CDR3 is 15 amino acids long. CDR3 sequence: CASRPHSGVYNEQFF. For the CDR3, the DNA is TGTGCCAGCAGGCCCCATAGCGGGGTCTACAATGAGCAGTTCTTC.

The chain uses TRBV4-3 and TRBJ2-3, with 8 bases fitting TRBD2. The CDR3 is 16 residues long. After removal of 0 bases from V and 4 bases from J, the junction contained 6 bases not matched to a gene. Germline loops: CDR1 LGHNA, CDR2 YSLEER. CDR3 amino acids: CASSQELRGGADTQYF. CDR3 DNA: TGCGCCAGCAGCCAAGAGCTACGGGGGGGCGCAGATACGCAGTATTTT.

This clone was counted a single time. The J gene is TRBJ2-1, the V gene TRBV4-2; 7 nucleotides agree with TRBD2. The V and J ends lost 4 bases and 0 bases, in that order; junction bases with no gene match: 9. The CDR3 extends over 17 amino acids. Germline V gives CDR1 LGHNA, CDR2 YNFKEQ. Here the CDR3 reads CASSPLGGFSSYNEQFF. The CDR3 DNA reads TGTGCCAGCAGCCCCTTGGGAGGGTTCAGCTCCTACAATGAGCAGTTCTTC.

J is TRBJ1-4 and V is TRBV9, with 8 nucleotides matching TRBD1. The ends lost 0 bases at V and 7 bases at J; junction bases unmatched: 11. Germline lookup yields CDR1 SGDLS and CDR2 YYNGEE. CDR3 size: 17 residues. The CDR3 sequence is CASSVGDRPVGSEKLFF. The CDR3 DNA follows: TGTGCCAGCAGCGTAGGGGACAGGCCCGTAGGTAGTGAAAAACTGTTTTTT.

The chain uses TRBV4-1 and TRBJ2-7; 9 bases map to TRBD1. This CDR3 has 17 amino acids. The ends lost 1 base at V and 1 base at J; junction bases unmatched: 8. The germline CDR1 and CDR2 sequences are MGHRA and YSYEKL. The CDR3 protein is CASSQGLPGQGSYEQYF. The CDR3 coding sequence is TGCGCCAGCAGCCAAGGGCTCCCGGGACAGGGATCCTACGAGCAGTACTTC.

This clone showed up just a few times. The J gene is TRBJ1-2, the V gene TRBV9, with D hard to call. V was cut by 0 bases and J by 2 bases, with 8 bases left in between. In germline, CDR1 is SGDLS, CDR2 YYNGEE. This CDR3 is 14 amino acids long. The CDR3 protein is CASSVASGNYGYTF. The CDR3 nucleotides read TGTGCCAGCAGCGTAGCTTCGGGGAACTATGGCTACACCTTC.

The rearrangement links TRBV7-2 to TRBJ2-2; D might be TRBD1 (5 bases). From germline, CDR1 is SGHTA and CDR2 FQGNSA. Trimming pared 1 base from V and 7 bases from J, leaving 7 bases between. The CDR3 is 13 amino acids. This CDR3 reads CASSLVGVGELFF. The CDR3 coding sequence is TGTGCCAGCAGCTTAGTAGGGGTCGGGGAGCTGTTTTTT. Filled out from reference TRBV7-2 and TRBJ2-2, the complete variable domain reads GAGVSQSPSNKVTEKGKDVELRCDPISGHTALYWYRQSLGQGLEFLIYFQGNSAPDKSGLPSDRFSAERTGGSVSTLTIQRTQQEDSAVYLCASSLVGVGELFFGEGSRLTVL.

This chain links TRBV11-2 with TRBJ2-1, with D perhaps TRBD2 (6 bases). The CDR3 spans 17 residues. Germline CDR1 reads SGHAT; CDR2 reads FQNNGV. V lost 2 bases and J 6 bases, leaving 20 bases between the germline ends. This CDR3 is CASSLRESGVSPNEQFF. The CDR3 nucleotides are TGTGCCAGCAGCTTACGTGAGTCGGGGGTGAGCCCCAATGAGCAGTTCTTC.

V and J are TRBV6-5 and TRBJ1-1; D not certain. V lost 6 bases to trimming and J lost 4 bases, with 15 bases between them. The CDR3 length is 14 residues. Germline-derived CDR1 and CDR2 are MNHEY and SVGAGI. CDR3 sequence: CASRQRLRGTEAFF. DNA for the CDR3: TGTGCCAGCAGGCAGAGGTTGCGGGGCACTGAAGCTTTCTTT.

The rearrangement joins TRBV18 to TRBJ1-5; TRBD1 agrees at 7 bases. CDR1 and CDR2 from the germline V gene are KGHSH and LQKENI. V lost 6 bases and J lost 3; bases outside the gene matches: 5. The CDR3 consists of 14 residues. CDR3 amino acids: CASSATGNNQPQHF. DNA for the CDR3: TGTGCCAGCTCGGCGACAGGGAACAATCAGCCCCAGCATTTT.

The V gene is TRBV2, the J gene TRBJ1-2; D gene unclear. This CDR3 is built from 14 residues. Per germline, CDR1 SNHLY and CDR2 FYNNEI. V lost 10 bases to trimming and J lost 8 bases, with 23 bases between them. The CDR3 DNA sequence: TGTGCCATCCTCCTGCAAGACTCGGAGGGCGGCTACACCTTC. It is translated as CAILLQDSEGGYTF.

V is TRBV7-2 and J is TRBJ2-7; maybe TRBD1 (6 bases). This CDR3 is 16 amino acids long. The germline V and J ends were trimmed by 0 bases and 3 bases, with 15 bases remaining between them. Germline-derived CDR1 and CDR2 are SGHTA and FQGNSA. CDR3 DNA: TGTGCCAGCAGCTTAGCGGGGGCCACCCCTCGCTACGAGCAGTACTTC. Its translation: CASSLAGATPRYEQYF.

The chain uses TRBV24-1 and TRBJ2-5; 7 bases are a match to TRBD2. The junction had 8 bases not matched to a gene; V was cut back by 5 bases and J by 3 bases. The CDR3 has 15 residues. Germline V lookup: CDR1 KGHDR, CDR2 SFDVKD. CDR3 loop: CATSGRAAGEETQYF. The CDR3 DNA reads as TGTGCCACCAGTGGGCGGGCGGCGGGGGAAGAGACCCAGTACTTC.

This clone occurred once. The rearrangement uses TRBV19 and TRBJ2-1, with D possibly TRBD2 on 6 matching bases. The CDR3 covers 13 residues. Germline V CDR1 and CDR2: LNHDA, SQIVND (reference sequence). Between the trimmed V and J ends, which lost 8 bases and 1 base, there was a span of 9 bases. CDR3 bases: TGTGCCAGTGGGGGGTGGTCCTACAATGAGCAGTTCTTC. This sequence encodes CASGGWSYNEQFF.

The chain recombines TRBV7-2 with TRBJ2-7; 8 nucleotides agree with TRBD1. The CDR3 contains 15 residues. CDR1 and CDR2 (germline): SGHTA, FQGNSA. V lost 5 bases and J lost 4; bases outside the gene matches: 10. The CDR3 is CASSLGQGGVYEQYF. In nucleotides, the CDR3 is TGTGCCAGCAGCCTCGGACAGGGTGGGGTATACGAGCAGTACTTC.

The chain joins TRBV3-1 (or the pseudogene TRBV3-2) to TRBJ2-7; 7 positions agree with TRBD2. V was pared by 1 base and J by 2 bases, with 2 bases of the junction left unmatched. Germline CDR1 and CDR2: LGHDT and YNNKEL (reference sequence). This CDR3 contains 14 residues. Written as DNA, the CDR3 is TGTGCCAGCAGCCAAGCGGGGGGAACCTACGAGCAGTACTTC. Its translation is CASSQAGGTYEQYF.

The J gene is TRBJ2-1, the V gene TRBV6-5, with D possibly TRBD2 on 7 matching bases. The CDR3 has 14 residues. V dropped 8 bases and J dropped 7 bases, with 18 bases sitting between them. Germline loops: CDR1 MNHEY, CDR2 SVGAGI. The CDR3 spells CASVIGGGRNEQFF. CDR3 DNA sequence: TGTGCCAGCGTTATAGGGGGGGGGCGTAATGAGCAGTTCTTC.

This chain connects TRBV11-2 to TRBJ2-3; D may be TRBD2 (5 bases). CDR1 is SGHAT, CDR2 FQNNGV, per germline. This CDR3 region has 15 residues. Trimming took 0 bases from V and 8 from J, leaving 15 bases between them. DNA of the CDR3: TGTGCCAGCAGCTTAGAGAGGGCCACCTCGGGTACGCAGTATTTT. It is translated as CASSLERATSGTQYF.

This chain joins TRBV7-9 and TRBJ1-1; D unresolved. Germline V gene sequence: CDR1 SEHNR, CDR2 FQNEAQ (reference sequence). The CDR3 runs 15 residues. The germline V and J ends were trimmed by 4 bases and 7 bases, with 19 bases remaining between them. The CDR3 sequence: CASSSRTDESYEAFF. DNA for the CDR3: TGTGCCAGCAGCTCTAGGACTGATGAAAGTTATGAAGCTTTCTTT.